One and the same sample provided the 8 T cell receptor beta chains below, sequenced in a study of early T cells in non-severe SARS-CoV-2 infection. TCRdb processed the 5' RACE reads anew with MiXCR; each CDR3 protein has one entry. The sample records about 50,000 distinct CDR3 sequences, about 6% being singletons. Sequenced material: whole blood, taken at baseline. These receptors were obtained from an adult who was a healthcare worker with PCR-confirmed SARS-CoV-2 infection or an uninfected control (not recorded which).

The rearrangement links TRBV18 to TRBJ2-5, with D tentatively TRBD1 (6 bases). The CDR3 has 16 residues. Germline CDR1 is KGHSH and CDR2 is LQKENI. The germline V and J ends were trimmed by 2 bases and 1 base, with 14 bases remaining between them. The CDR3 nucleotides are TGTGCCAGCTCACCAGAACAGGGCCTCCCCCAAGAGACCCAGTACTTC. Protein: CASSPEQGLPQETQYF.

The chain is built from TRBV7-3 and TRBJ1-1; 8 bases are a match to TRBD1. The germline CDR1 and CDR2 sequences are SGHTA and FQGTGA. The CDR3 runs to 15 residues. J was trimmed by 4 bases and V by 6 bases; bases with no gene match: 10. DNA of the CDR3: TGTGCCAGCAGTATAAGCCGACAGGGGCGCACTGAAGCTTTCTTT. Amino acid sequence: CASSISRQGRTEAFF.

By sample fraction, this clonotype is medium-sized (0.01 to 0.1%). The rearrangement uses TRBV4-3 and TRBJ2-6; the match to TRBD1 covers 7 bases. CDR3 size: 23 residues. J lost 0 bases, V lost 0 bases, and 20 bases had no gene match. Germline assignment: CDR1 LGHNA and CDR2 YSLEER. DNA for the CDR3: TGCGCCAGCAGCCAAGATCTCGCCTCGGATCGGGACAGCCTTTTCTCTGGGGCCAACGTCCTGACTTTC. Protein: CASSQDLASDRDSLFSGANVLTF.

This chain uses TRBV6-5 with TRBJ2-7; 9 positions match TRBD2. V lost 4 bases to trimming and J lost 3 bases; unmatched junction nucleotides: 7. In germline, CDR1 is MNHEY, CDR2 SVGAGI. The CDR3 sequence is 15 residues long. As DNA, the CDR3 is TGTGCCAGCAGTTCCCCGACTAGCGGTCGCTACGAGCAGTACTTC. Amino acids: CASSSPTSGRYEQYF.

This clonotype turned up a few times. The chain carries TRBV7-9 and TRBJ1-4; D remains unclear. V lost 5 bases, J lost 6 bases, and 13 bases lay in between. The CDR3 extends over 14 amino acids. Germline CDR1 and CDR2: SEHNR and FQNEAQ (reference sequence). The CDR3 DNA follows: TGTGCCAGCAGCCCAGGTGGGGTTGATGAAAAACTGTTTTTT. It translates to CASSPGGVDEKLFF.

The CDR3 is CASSLRGDTQYF. The CDR3 bases are TGTGCCAGCAGCTTGAGAGGAGATACGCAGTATTTT. This sequence joins TRBV5-8 and TRBJ2-3; D not resolved. Trimming left V 1 base short and J 5 bases short, with 5 bases between. This CDR3 contains 12 residues. Germline-derived CDR1 and CDR2 are SGHTS and YDEGEE. Complete variable domain (other parts from reference TRBV5-8 and TRBJ2-3): EAGVTQSPTHLIKTRGQQATLRCSPISGHTSVYWYQQALGLGLQFLLWYDEGEERNRGNFPPRFSGRQFPNYSSELNVNALELEDSALYLCASSLRGDTQYFGPGTRLTVL.

The rearrangement links TRBV12-3 or TRBV12-4 to TRBJ2-7, with 7 bases lining up with TRBD1. Losses at the gene ends were 1 base for V and 5 bases for J; bases not matched to a gene: 5. This CDR3 has 14 residues. CDR3 in amino acids: CASSLGQGYHEQYF. The CDR3 DNA is TGTGCCAGCAGTTTAGGACAGGGTTACCACGAGCAGTACTTC.

This clonotype was seen many times. For the CDR3, the DNA is TGTGCCACCCGAACAGGGGGCGCGGGGGGCTACACCTTC. Amino acids: CATRTGGAGGYTF. The V call is TRBV27, the J call TRBJ1-2; 9 nucleotides match TRBD1. Germline lookup yields CDR1 MNHEY and CDR2 SMNVEV (reference sequence). CDR3 length equals 13 residues. The trim removed 10 bases at V and 8 bases at J, leaving 11 bases unmatched.